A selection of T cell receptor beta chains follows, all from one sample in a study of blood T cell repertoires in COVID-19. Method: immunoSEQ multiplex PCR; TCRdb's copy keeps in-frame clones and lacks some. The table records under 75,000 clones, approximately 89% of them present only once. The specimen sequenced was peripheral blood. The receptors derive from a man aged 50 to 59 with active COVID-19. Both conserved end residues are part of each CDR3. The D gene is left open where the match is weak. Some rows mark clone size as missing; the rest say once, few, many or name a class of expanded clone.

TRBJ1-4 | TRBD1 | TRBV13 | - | TGTGCCAGCAGCTTAGGAGGGGGACAGGGGAGTGAAAAACTGTTTTTT | CASSLGGGQGSEKLFF
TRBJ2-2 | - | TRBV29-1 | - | TGCAGCGTCCTCTTAGACACCGGGGAGCTGTTTTTT | CSVLLDTGELFF
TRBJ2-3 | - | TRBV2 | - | TGTGCCAGCAGTGAAAGGGGCGGCCCCCCACTTTATACGCAGTATTTT | CASSERGGPPLYTQYF
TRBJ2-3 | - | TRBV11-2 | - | TGTGCCAGCAGCCGGCCGTGGGGGCTGAGCGGCACAGATACGCAGTATTTT | CASSRPWGLSGTDTQYF
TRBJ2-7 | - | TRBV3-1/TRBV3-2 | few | TGTGCCAGCAGCCAATCATTCTACGAGCAGTACTTC | CASSQSFYEQYF
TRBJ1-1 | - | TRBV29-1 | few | TGCAGCGTTCCAGGGGCGAACACTGAAGCTTTCTTT | CSVPGANTEAFF
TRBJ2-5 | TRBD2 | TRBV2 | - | TGTGCCAGCAGTTGGACTAGCGGGGGGGATCGAGAGACCCAGTACTTC | CASSWTSGGDRETQYF
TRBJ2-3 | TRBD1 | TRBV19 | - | TGTGCCAGTAACCGACAGGGGGTCAAAGATACGCAGTATTTT | CASNRQGVKDTQYF
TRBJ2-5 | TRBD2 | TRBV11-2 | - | TGTGCCAGCAGCTCCGGACTAGCGGGGGGCCAAGAGACCCAGTACTTC | CASSSGLAGGQETQYF
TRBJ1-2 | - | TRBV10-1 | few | TGCGCCAGCCGCTTTAGGACAGCATATGGCTACACCTTC | CASRFRTAYGYTF
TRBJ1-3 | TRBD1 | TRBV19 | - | TGTGCCAGTAGTCTCAACAGGGGATCAGGAAACACCATATATTTT | CASSLNRGSGNTIYF
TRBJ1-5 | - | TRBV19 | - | TGTGCCACCAAGGCAGGTCACAATCAGCCCCAGCATTTT | CATKAGHNQPQHF
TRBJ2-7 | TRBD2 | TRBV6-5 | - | TGTGCCAGCAGTCTAGCGGTCTCGCTCGAGCAGTACTTC | CASSLAVSLEQYF
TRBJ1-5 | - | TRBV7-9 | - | TGTGCCAGCATGCCCACGGGGGACAATCAGCCCCAGCATTTT | CASMPTGDNQPQHF
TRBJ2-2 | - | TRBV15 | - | TGTGCCACCAGCAGAGATCACATCGGGGAGCTGTTTTTT | CATSRDHIGELFF
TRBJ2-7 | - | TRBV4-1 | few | TGCGCCAGCAGCGCCCGTTTACACTACGAGCAGTACTTC | CASSARLHYEQYF
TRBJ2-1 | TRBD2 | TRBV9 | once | TGTGCCAGCAGCGCCGGGGGGGCCAATGAGCAGTTCTTC | CASSAGGANEQFF
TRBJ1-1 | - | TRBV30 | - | TGTGCCTGGAGTACCATCCACGGAGTGACTGAAGCTTTCTTT | CAWSTIHGVTEAFF
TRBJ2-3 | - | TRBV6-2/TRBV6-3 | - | TGTGCCAGCAGTTATCTTCTCGTCGCAGATACGCAGTATTTT | CASSYLLVADTQYF
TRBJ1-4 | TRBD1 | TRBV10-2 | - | TGCGCCAGTCAGGCCCTGGACAGGGATGAAAAACTGTTTTTT | CASQALDRDEKLFF
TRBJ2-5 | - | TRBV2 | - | TGTGCCAGCGGTGCCGGAGGGAACCAAGAGACCCAGTACTTC | CASGAGGNQETQYF
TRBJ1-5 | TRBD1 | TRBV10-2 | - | TGCGCCAGCAGTGAGCCGGGACAGGGGTCTAATCAGCCCCAGCATTTT | CASSEPGQGSNQPQHF
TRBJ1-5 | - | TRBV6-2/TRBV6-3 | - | TGTGCCAGCAGTTATCGAGAGCAGCCCCAGCATTTT | CASSYREQPQHF
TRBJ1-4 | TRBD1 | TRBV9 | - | TGTGCCAGCAGCACCCAGGGACAGGCGGGTGAAAAACTGTTTTTT | CASSTQGQAGEKLFF
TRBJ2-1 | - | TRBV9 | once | TGTGCCAGCAGCGTAGGTTTTGGACTGAAAAATGAGCAGTTCTTC | CASSVGFGLKNEQFF
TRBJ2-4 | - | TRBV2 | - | TGTGCCAGCACCCAACAGGGAGCCAAAAACATTCAGTACTTC | CASTQQGAKNIQYF
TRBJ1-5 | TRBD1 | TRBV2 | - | TGTGCCAGCAGTGGACAGGGCGGCAATCAGCCCCAGCATTTT | CASSGQGGNQPQHF
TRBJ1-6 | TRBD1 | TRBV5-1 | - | TGCGCCAGCAGTCTCGACAGGGCCGGTTCACCCCTCCACTTT | CASSLDRAGSPLHF
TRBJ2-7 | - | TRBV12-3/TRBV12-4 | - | TGTGCCAGCAGTTACTATCAGGGGCGGGAGCAGTACTTC | CASSYYQGREQYF
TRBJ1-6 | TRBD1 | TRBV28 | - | TGTGCCAGCAGTGGGGGACAGCAATATAATTCACCCCTCCACTTT | CASSGGQQYNSPLHF
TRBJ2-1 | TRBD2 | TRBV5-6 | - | TGTGCCAGCAGCAGGGGACTAGTCAGCAGCTCCTACAATGAGCAGTTCTTC | CASSRGLVSSSYNEQFF
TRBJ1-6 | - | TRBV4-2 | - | TGTGCCAGCAGCCCCGTGAGTAATTCACCCCTCCACTTT | CASSPVSNSPLHF
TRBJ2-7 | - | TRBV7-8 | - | TGTGCCAGCAGCTTAGAAGGGACTTACTACGAGCAGTACTTC | CASSLEGTYYEQYF
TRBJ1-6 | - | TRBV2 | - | TGTGCCAGCAGTGGGGCAGACTCACCCCTCCACTTT | CASSGADSPLHF